This TCR beta chain was identified during a study of beta chain features in type 1 diabetes. This clone appeared a single time. V lost 1 base, J lost 6 bases, and 7 bases lay in between. Germline CDR1 and CDR2: SGHRS and YFSETQ. This CDR3 contains 12 residues. The isolated RNA, all of it, was reverse transcribed, so expressed TCRB transcripts were what got sequenced. Produced via immunoSEQ multiplex PCR; TCRdb's table is partial and in-frame only. Among approximately 340,000 clones listed, around 15% were seen once. Sequencing was done on a sample of naive CD4+ T cells from blood. The J gene is TRBJ1-2, the V gene TRBV5-1; the D gene is possibly TRBD1 (5 bases). The clonotype originates from a young woman in good health. CDR3 nucleotides: TGCGCCAGCAGCTTGTCGGGGGATGGCTACACCTTC. Translating it yields CASSLSGDGYTF.